The rows below give T cell receptor beta chains drawn from one sample of a study of blood T cell repertoires in COVID-19. The table came from immunoSEQ multiplex PCR; TCRdb's copy has only in-frame clones and leaves some out. The sample shows 57,000 or so clones, about 80% of them seen only once. Sequenced: peripheral blood. These receptors were taken from a man aged 50 or older with active or convalescent COVID-19. Each CDR3 is given with its conserved first and last residue. D genes are given only for firm matches. Where a row states a size, it is once, few, many or the class of an expanded clone; other rows omit it.

v_gene,j_gene,abundance,d_gene,CDR3nt,CDR3aa
TRBV13,TRBJ2-1,.,TRBD1,TGTGCCAGCAGCGCAGGGGGAAGGAACAATGAGCAGTTCTTC,CASSAGGRNNEQFF
TRBV7-3,TRBJ2-1,.,.,TGTGCCAGCAGCTTGCCGGGTAGCGGCAATGAGCAGTTCTTC,CASSLPGSGNEQFF
TRBV7-9,TRBJ2-7,.,TRBD2,TGTGCCAGCAGCTTGGGACTATCCTCCTACGAGCAGTACTTC,CASSLGLSSYEQYF
TRBV30,TRBJ2-2,.,.,TGTGCCTGGAGTGTATATTTCGGACAGTTAGGTACCGGGGAGCTGTTTTTT,CAWSVYFGQLGTGELFF
TRBV7-3,TRBJ2-3,medium-sized,TRBD2,TGTGCCAGCAGCCCGTCAGCGGGGGGCATGGGAGATACGCAGTATTTT,CASSPSAGGMGDTQYF
TRBV6-5,TRBJ1-2,large,TRBD1,TGTGCCAGCAGCCTACAGACCGGGACAGTTTATGGCTACACCTTC,CASSLQTGTVYGYTF
TRBV28,TRBJ2-1,.,.,TGTGCCAGCAGTCTTCGGGAGAGAACCTCCCCACAGTTCTTC,CASSLRERTSPQFF
TRBV20-1,TRBJ1-6,few,TRBD1,TGCAGTGCTAGTCAGGGGGCCGATGGCAATTCACCCCTCCACTTT,CSASQGADGNSPLHF
TRBV6-1,TRBJ1-6,.,.,TGTGCCAGCAGTGAACAGGCCGATGGCTCCTATAATTCACCCCTCCACTTT,CASSEQADGSYNSPLHF
TRBV2,TRBJ2-5,.,.,TGTGCCAGCAGTGCATTGCAAGAGACCCAGTACTTC,CASSALQETQYF
TRBV5-5,TRBJ2-3,.,TRBD2,TGTGCCAGCAGGCTGGGACTAGCGGAGACAGATACGCAGTATTTT,CASRLGLAETDTQYF
TRBV5-4,TRBJ2-5,.,.,TGTGCCAGCAGCTTGAACGGACTCGAGACCCAGTACTTC,CASSLNGLETQYF
TRBV10-3,TRBJ1-1,.,.,TGTGCCATCAGTCAGGGGAACACTGAAGCTTTCTTT,CAISQGNTEAFF
TRBV29-1,TRBJ1-1,.,.,TGCAGCGTTGACAGGGAGGACACTGAAGCTTTCTTT,CSVDREDTEAFF
TRBV9,TRBJ2-7,medium-sized,.,TGTGCCAGCAGCCCCTCCGGGGGAAGCGAGCAGTACTTC,CASSPSGGSEQYF
TRBV3-1/TRBV3-2,TRBJ2-5,.,.,TGTGCCAGCAGCCTCCCCGGACACGGTAGTGAGACCCAGTACTTC,CASSLPGHGSETQYF
TRBV7-9,TRBJ1-4,.,.,TGTGCCAGCAGCTCGGGGATCCTGGATGAAAAACTGTTTTTT,CASSSGILDEKLFF
TRBV7-9,TRBJ2-1,many,.,TGTGCCAGCAGCTTATCGAATGAGCAGTTCTTC,CASSLSNEQFF
TRBV18,TRBJ2-7,once,.,TGTGCCAGCTCACGTGACGGGATGGAGCAGTACTTC,CASSRDGMEQYF
TRBV27,TRBJ2-1,.,.,TGTGCCAGCAGTTTGCGGAGCTCCTACAATGAGCAGTTCTTC,CASSLRSSYNEQFF
TRBV5-1,TRBJ2-1,.,TRBD2,TGCGCCAGCAGCGGCGGACTAGCGTACAATGAGCAGTTCTTC,CASSGGLAYNEQFF
TRBV19,TRBJ2-3,.,.,TGTGCCAGTGTAGCCCCCCCGCCTGCCGCGGATACGCAGTATTTT,CASVAPPPAADTQYF
TRBV7-2,TRBJ1-3,many,.,TGTGCCAGCAGCTTAAGTGTGGGGGCGCAAGGAAACACCATATATTTT,CASSLSVGAQGNTIYF
TRBV6-5,TRBJ1-1,once,TRBD1,TGTGCCAGCAGTAACGACAGGGCGGGGACTGAAGCTTTCTTT,CASSNDRAGTEAFF
TRBV25-1,TRBJ2-5,.,.,TGTGCCAGCAGAGGGGCGGTGGCAGAGACCCAGTACTTC,CASRGAVAETQYF
TRBV6-6,TRBJ2-1,few,.,TGTGCCAGCAGTTACCGAACAGGGATTAAAAATGAGCAGTTCTTC,CASSYRTGIKNEQFF
TRBV11-2,TRBJ1-2,.,.,TGTGCCAGCAGTCCAACGAGGGCCTCCTATGGCTACACCTTC,CASSPTRASYGYTF
TRBV5-1,TRBJ2-3,.,TRBD2,TGCGCCAGCAGCACCTCAGGACTAGCGGACCCATTGGATACGCAGTATTTT,CASSTSGLADPLDTQYF
TRBV10-1,TRBJ1-1,.,.,TGCGCCAGCAGTGAGTCTGGACAGAGTTATCGGAACACTGAAGCTTTCTTT,CASSESGQSYRNTEAFF
TRBV5-1,TRBJ2-7,.,TRBD2,TGCGCCAGCAGCTTGAGCGGGACCGAGCAGTACTTC,CASSLSGTEQYF
TRBV29-1,TRBJ1-1,few,TRBD1,TGCAGCGTTGAGGTGGGAGACAGGGGACGGGCTGAAGCTTTCTTT,CSVEVGDRGRAEAFF
TRBV6-5,TRBJ1-2,few,.,TGTGCCAGCAAGGGTCAGGGAAGGGGCCTCTATGGCTACACCTTC,CASKGQGRGLYGYTF
TRBV7-8,TRBJ2-4,.,.,TGTGCCAGCAGCTTAGCGCTGGGGGCGGTAGCCAAAAACATTCAGTACTTC,CASSLALGAVAKNIQYF
TRBV19,TRBJ1-3,.,.,TGTGCCAGTAGTGAACAGACGACAGGTGGAAACACCATATATTTT,CASSEQTTGGNTIYF
TRBV4-1,TRBJ2-2,.,TRBD2,TGCGCCAGCAGCCAAGTCGAGCGGGAAACCGGGGAGCTGTTTTTT,CASSQVERETGELFF
TRBV18,TRBJ1-2,.,.,TGTGCCAGCTCACCAAGTAGGGAGCTCTATGGCTACACCTTC,CASSPSRELYGYTF
TRBV5-5,TRBJ2-3,.,TRBD1,TGTGCCAGCAGCCAGGACAGGGGGAGCACAGATACGCAGTATTTT,CASSQDRGSTDTQYF
TRBV3-1/TRBV3-2,TRBJ2-3,.,TRBD2,TGTGCCAGCAGCCCGTTAATAGGGACTAGCGGGAGCGCAGATACGCAGTATTTT,CASSPLIGTSGSADTQYF
TRBV3-1/TRBV3-2,TRBJ1-1,.,.,TGTGCCAGCAGCCAATATAACACTGAAGCTTTCTTT,CASSQYNTEAFF
TRBV2,TRBJ2-2,.,.,TGTGCCAGCCTAGAGTTTGCCGGGGAGCTGTTTTTT,CASLEFAGELFF
TRBV6-5,TRBJ1-6,.,.,TGTGCCAGCAGTTACGCGGGGAGCTCCTATAATTCACCCCTCCACTTT,CASSYAGSSYNSPLHF
TRBV27,TRBJ1-1,.,TRBD1,TGTGCCAGCAGTTTATGGACAGGGGCGACTGAAGCTTTCTTT,CASSLWTGATEAFF
TRBV3-1/TRBV3-2,TRBJ2-2,.,.,TGTGCCAGCAGCCAAGCAGCAGCGGTCACCGGGGAGCTGTTTTTT,CASSQAAAVTGELFF
TRBV2,TRBJ2-3,.,TRBD2,TGTGCCAGCAGTCAGGGACTAGCGAGCCGCACAGATACGCAGTATTTT,CASSQGLASRTDTQYF
TRBV11-2,TRBJ2-7,few,.,TGTGCCAGCAGCCCAATCCGGACAGGGAGGGTCTACGAGCAGTACTTC,CASSPIRTGRVYEQYF
TRBV5-1,TRBJ1-1,once,.,TGCGCCAGCAGCTTGACCCAGGGCGCGGTTTATACTGAAGCTTTCTTT,CASSLTQGAVYTEAFF
TRBV25-1,TRBJ1-5,.,.,TGTGCCAGCAGCCGGGGGAATGGCAATCAGCCCCAGCATTTT,CASSRGNGNQPQHF
TRBV6-1,TRBJ2-1,.,.,TGTGCCAGCAGTGAAGCGCTTATCCCCGCCGAGTACAATGAGCAGTTCTTC,CASSEALIPAEYNEQFF
TRBV29-1,TRBJ1-1,.,.,TGCAGCGCAAACAATAACCTCAGGGGAATGACTGAAGCTTTCTTT,CSANNNLRGMTEAFF